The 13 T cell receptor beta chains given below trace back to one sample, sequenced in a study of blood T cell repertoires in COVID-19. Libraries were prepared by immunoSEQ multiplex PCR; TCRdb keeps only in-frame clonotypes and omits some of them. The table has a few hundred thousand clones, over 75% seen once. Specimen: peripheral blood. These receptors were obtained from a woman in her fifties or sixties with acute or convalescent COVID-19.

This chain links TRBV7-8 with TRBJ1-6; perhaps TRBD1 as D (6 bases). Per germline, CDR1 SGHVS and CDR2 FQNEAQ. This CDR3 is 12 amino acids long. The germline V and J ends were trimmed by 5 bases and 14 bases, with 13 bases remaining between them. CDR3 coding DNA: TGTGCCAGCAGCCCCCCGGACAGCACCCTCCACTTT. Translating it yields CASSPPDSTLHF.

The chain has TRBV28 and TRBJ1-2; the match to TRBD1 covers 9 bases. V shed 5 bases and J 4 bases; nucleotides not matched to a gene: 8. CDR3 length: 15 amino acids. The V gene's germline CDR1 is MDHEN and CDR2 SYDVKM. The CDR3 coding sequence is TGTGCCAGCAGTCCTCCGGGACAGGGTTCCTATGGCTACACCTTC. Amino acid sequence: CASSPPGQGSYGYTF.

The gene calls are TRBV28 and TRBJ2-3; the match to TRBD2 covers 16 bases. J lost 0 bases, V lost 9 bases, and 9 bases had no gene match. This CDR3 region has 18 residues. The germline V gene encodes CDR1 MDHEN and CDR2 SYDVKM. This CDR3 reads CASMGLAGGQGSTDTQYF. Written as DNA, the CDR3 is TGTGCCAGTATGGGACTAGCGGGAGGGCAGGGGAGCACAGATACGCAGTATTTT.

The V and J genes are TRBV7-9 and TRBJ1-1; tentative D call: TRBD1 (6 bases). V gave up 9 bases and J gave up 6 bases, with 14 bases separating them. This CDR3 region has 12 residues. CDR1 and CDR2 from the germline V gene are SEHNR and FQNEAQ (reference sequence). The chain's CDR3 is CASPIKGAEAFF. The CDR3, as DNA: TGTGCCAGTCCAATTAAGGGGGCTGAAGCTTTCTTT. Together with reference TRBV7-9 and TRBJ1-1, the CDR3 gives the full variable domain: DTGVSQNPRHKITKRGQNVTFRCDPISEHNRLYWYRQTLGQGPEFLTYFQNEAQLEKSRLLSDRFSAERPKGSFSTLEIQRTEQGDSAMYLCASPIKGAEAFFGQGTRLTVV.

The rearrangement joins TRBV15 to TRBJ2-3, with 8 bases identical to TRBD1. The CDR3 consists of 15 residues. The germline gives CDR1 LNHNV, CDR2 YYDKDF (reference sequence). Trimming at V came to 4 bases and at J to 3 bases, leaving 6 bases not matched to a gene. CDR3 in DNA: TGTGCCACCAGCAAGACAGGGGCTGGGACAGATACGCAGTATTTT. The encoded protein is CATSKTGAGTDTQYF.

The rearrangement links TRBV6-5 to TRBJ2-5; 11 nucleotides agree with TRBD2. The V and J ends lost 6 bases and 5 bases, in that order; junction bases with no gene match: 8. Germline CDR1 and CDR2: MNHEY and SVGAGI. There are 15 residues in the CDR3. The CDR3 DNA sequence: TGTGCCAGCAGCCCACTAGCGGGAGTGAGGGAGACCCAGTACTTC. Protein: CASSPLAGVRETQYF.

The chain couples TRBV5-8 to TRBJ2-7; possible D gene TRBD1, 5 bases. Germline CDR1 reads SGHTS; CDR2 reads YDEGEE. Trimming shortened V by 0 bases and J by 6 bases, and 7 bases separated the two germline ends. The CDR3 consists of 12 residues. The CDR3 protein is CASSLEGFEQYF. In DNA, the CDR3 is TGTGCCAGCAGCTTGGAGGGGTTCGAGCAGTACTTC.

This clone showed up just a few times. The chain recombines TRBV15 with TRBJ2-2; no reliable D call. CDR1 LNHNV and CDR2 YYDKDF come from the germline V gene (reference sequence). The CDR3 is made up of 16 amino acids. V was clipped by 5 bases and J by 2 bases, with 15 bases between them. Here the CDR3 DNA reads TGTGCCACCAGCTCCTTCGTTTCTAGAAACACCGGGGAGCTGTTTTTT. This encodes CATSSFVSRNTGELFF.

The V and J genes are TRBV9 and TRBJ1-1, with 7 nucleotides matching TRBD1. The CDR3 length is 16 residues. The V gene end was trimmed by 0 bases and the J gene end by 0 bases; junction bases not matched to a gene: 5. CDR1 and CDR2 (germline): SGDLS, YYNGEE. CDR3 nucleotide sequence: TGTGCCAGCAGCGTAGACCAGGGGGTAGTGAACACTGAAGCTTTCTTT. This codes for CASSVDQGVVNTEAFF.

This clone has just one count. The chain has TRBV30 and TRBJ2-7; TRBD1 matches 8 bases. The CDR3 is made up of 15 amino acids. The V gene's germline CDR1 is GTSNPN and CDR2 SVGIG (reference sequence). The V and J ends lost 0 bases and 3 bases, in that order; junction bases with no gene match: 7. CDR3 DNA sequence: TGTGCCTGGAGTGTACCCCCAGGGACAGGCTACGAGCAGTACTTC. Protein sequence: CAWSVPPGTGYEQYF. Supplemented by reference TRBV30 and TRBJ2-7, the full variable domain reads SQTIHQWPATLVQPVGSPLSLECTVEGTSNPNLYWYRQAAGRGLQLLFYSVGIGQISSEVPQNLSASRPQDRQFILSSKKLLLSDSGFYLCAWSVPPGTGYEQYFGPGTRLTVT.

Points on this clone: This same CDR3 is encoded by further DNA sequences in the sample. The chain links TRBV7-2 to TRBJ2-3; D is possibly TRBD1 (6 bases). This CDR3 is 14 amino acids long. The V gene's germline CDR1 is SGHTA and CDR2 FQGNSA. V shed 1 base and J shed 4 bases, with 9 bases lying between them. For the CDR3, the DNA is TGTGCCAGCAGCTTAGGAGGGGGACCAGATACGCAGTATTTT. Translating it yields CASSLGGGPDTQYF.

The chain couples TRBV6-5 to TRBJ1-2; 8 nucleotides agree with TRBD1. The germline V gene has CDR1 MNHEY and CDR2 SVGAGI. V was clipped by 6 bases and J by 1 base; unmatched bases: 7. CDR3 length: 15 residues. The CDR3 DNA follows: TGTGCCAGCAGCTCTTTACAGGGGGTTAACTATGGCTACACCTTC. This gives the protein CASSSLQGVNYGYTF.

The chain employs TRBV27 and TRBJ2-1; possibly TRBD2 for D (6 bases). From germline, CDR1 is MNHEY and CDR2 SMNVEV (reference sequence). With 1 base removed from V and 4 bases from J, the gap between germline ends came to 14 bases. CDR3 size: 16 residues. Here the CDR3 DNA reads TGTGCCAGCAGTTTATTCGCGCCTGGGGGGTACAATGAGCAGTTCTTC. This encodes CASSLFAPGGYNEQFF.